This T cell receptor (beta chain) was profiled in a study of molecular identifiers for immune sequencing clone quantification. Study in general: In replicates, the authors split RNA from roughly 18,000 or 92,000 naive CD8 cells five ways and sequenced four.

When naive CD8 T cells were sorted, they were gated as CD8+CD4-CCR7+CD45RA+. Study-level points and caveats: Clones carrying above 20 RNA copies accounted for over 97% of effector molecules, under 1% in naive cells.

The trim removed 2 bases at V and 3 bases at J, leaving 10 bases unmatched. The germline V gene has CDR1 ENHRY and CDR2 SYGVKD. This CDR3 comprises 16 residues. TCRdb reprocessed the PCR reads via MiXCR and lists one record per CDR3 protein. The sample shows approximately 36,000 distinct CDR3 sequences, less than 20% of them seen only once. This clonotype was recorded many times. As yet, its antigen is unknown. Sequencing was done on a sample of naive CD8+ T cells from blood, with Jurkat cell RNA spiked in. Subset specified: FACS-sorted CD8+CD4-CCR7+CD45RA+ naive T cells. The chain recombines TRBV10-3 with TRBJ2-7, with 7 nucleotides matching TRBD1. This TCR was recovered from a human donor in good health. Some libraries in this study had Jurkat cell RNA spiked in. This CDR3 is CAISEGKGARGYEQYF. Written as DNA, the CDR3 is TGTGCCATCAGTGAGGGAAAGGGGGCGAGGGGCTACGAGCAGTACTTC.